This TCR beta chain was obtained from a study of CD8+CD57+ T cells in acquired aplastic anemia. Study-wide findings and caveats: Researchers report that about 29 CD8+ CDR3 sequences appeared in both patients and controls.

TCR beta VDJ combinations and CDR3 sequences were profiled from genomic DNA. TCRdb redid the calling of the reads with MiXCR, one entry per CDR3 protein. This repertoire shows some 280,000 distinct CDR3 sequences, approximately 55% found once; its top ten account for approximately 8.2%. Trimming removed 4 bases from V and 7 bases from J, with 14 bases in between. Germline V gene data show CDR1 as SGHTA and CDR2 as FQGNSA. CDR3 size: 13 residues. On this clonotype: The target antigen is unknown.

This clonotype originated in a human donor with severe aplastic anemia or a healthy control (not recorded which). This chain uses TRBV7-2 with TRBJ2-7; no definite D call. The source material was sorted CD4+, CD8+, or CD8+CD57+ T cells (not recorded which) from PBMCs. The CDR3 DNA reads TGTGCCAGCAGCTCCCGACCCTCATCGGAGCAGTACTTC. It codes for CASSSRPSSEQYF.